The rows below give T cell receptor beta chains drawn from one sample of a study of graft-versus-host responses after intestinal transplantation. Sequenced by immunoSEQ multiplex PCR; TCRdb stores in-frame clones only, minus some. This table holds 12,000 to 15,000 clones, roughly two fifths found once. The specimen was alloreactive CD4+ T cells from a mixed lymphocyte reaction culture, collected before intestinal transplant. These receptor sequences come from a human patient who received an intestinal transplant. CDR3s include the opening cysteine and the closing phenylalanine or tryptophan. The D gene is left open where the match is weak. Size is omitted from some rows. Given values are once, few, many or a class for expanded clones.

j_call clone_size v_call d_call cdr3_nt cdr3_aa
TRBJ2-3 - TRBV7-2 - TGTGCCAGCAGCTTAATCAAGTCGGCGGCTACCTCTTGGGATACGCAGTATTTT CASSLIKSAATSWDTQYF
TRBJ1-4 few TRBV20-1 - TGCAGTCGCCTAGTGTCGGGAAAACTGTTTTTT CSRLVSGKLFF
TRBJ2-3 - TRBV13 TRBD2 TGTGCCAGCAGCCGACCGGGACTAGCGGTTACAGATACGCAGTATTTT CASSRPGLAVTDTQYF
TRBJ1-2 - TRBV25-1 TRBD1 TGTGCCAGCAGTCGGGACAGGGGGCTTACTAACTATGGCTACACCTTC CASSRDRGLTNYGYTF
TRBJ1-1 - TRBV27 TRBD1 TGTGCCAGCAGTCTCAAGCCCACAGGGGGCTTCATGAACACTGAAGCTTTCTTT CASSLKPTGGFMNTEAFF
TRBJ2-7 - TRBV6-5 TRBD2 TGTGCCAGCACTTTACGGGGGGGCCTGTACCCCGAGCAGTACTTC CASTLRGGLYPEQYF
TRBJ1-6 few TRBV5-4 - TGTGCCAGCAGTTCACAGCATCTTAATTCACCCCTCCACTTT CASSSQHLNSPLHF
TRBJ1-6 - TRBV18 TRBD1 TGTGCCAGCTCACCGGGGACAGGGGCTAATTCACCCCTCCACTTT CASSPGTGANSPLHF
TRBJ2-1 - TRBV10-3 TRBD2 TGTGCCATCAGTGACCCGACTAGCGGGTCCCCCTACAATGAGCAGTTCTTC CAISDPTSGSPYNEQFF
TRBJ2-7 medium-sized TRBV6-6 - TGTGCCAGCAGTTATCTACAGTTTAACGAGCAGTACTTC CASSYLQFNEQYF
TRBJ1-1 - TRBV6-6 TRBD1 TGTGCCAGCAGTAGACAGGGATTGAACACTGAAGCTTTCTTT CASSRQGLNTEAFF
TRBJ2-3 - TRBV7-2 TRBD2 TGTGCCAGCAGCTTAGCCCCTAGCGGGGGGCGGGGCACAGATACGCAGTATTTT CASSLAPSGGRGTDTQYF
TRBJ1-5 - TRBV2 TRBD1 TGTGCCAGCAGGCCAAACAGGGGATACCAGCCCCAGCATTTT CASRPNRGYQPQHF
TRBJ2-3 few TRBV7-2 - TGTGCCAGCAGCTTCGGCGGAGGGGGCAAGGATACGCAGTATTTT CASSFGGGGKDTQYF
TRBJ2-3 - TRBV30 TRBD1 TGTGCCTGCAGGGGGCGGTCCTCCCCTACTGACCGAGATACGCAGTATTTT CACRGRSSPTDRDTQYF
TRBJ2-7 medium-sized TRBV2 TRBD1 TGTGCCAGCAGTTCGCCGGGACAGGTACCCTACGAGCAGTACTTC CASSSPGQVPYEQYF
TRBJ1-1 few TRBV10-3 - TGTGCCATCAGTGACCCCGGTTGGGGAGGCACTGAAGCTTTCTTT CAISDPGWGGTEAFF
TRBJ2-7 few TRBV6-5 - TGTGCCAGCAGCCGGGGGGCCTTGGGCTACGAGCAGTACTTC CASSRGALGYEQYF
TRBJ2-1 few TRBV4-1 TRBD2 TGCGCCAGCAGCCCTGGACTAGATGAGACCTACAATGAGCAGTTCTTC CASSPGLDETYNEQFF
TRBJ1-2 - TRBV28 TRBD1 TGTGCCGGCAGTTACAGGACCGGGACAGGGAACTATGGCTACACCTTC CAGSYRTGTGNYGYTF
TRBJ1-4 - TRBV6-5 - TGTGCCAGCGCCAGGGTGTTTAATGAAAAACTGTTTTTT CASARVFNEKLFF
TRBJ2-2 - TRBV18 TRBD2 TGTGCCAGCTCACCACCGGGCGCCGGGGGGGCGACGAACACCGGGGAGCTGTTTTTT CASSPPGAGGATNTGELFF
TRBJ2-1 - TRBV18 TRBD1 TGTGCCAGCTCACTCACAGGGGGCAACAATGAGCAGTTCTTC CASSLTGGNNEQFF
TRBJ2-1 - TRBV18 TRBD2 TGTGCCAGCTCACCCCTCTACGGAGGAGCGGGGGGAGACAATGAGCAGTTCTTC CASSPLYGGAGGDNEQFF
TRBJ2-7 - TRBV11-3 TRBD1 TGTGCCAGCAGCTTAGGAAAGGGGACAGGGGCGGTCTCCTACGAGCAGTACTTC CASSLGKGTGAVSYEQYF
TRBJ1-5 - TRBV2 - TGTGCCAGCAGTAACAGGGTGGGCAATCAGCCCCAGCATTTT CASSNRVGNQPQHF
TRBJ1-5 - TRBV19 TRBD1 TGTGCCAGTAGTATCCTGTCCGGGACAGGGGGTCAGCCCCAGCATTTT CASSILSGTGGQPQHF
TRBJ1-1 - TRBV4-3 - TGCGCCAGCAGCCGGACGGGGGGCCGGGACACTGAAGCTTTCTTT CASSRTGGRDTEAFF
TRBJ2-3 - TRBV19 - TGTGCCACCCTACTGAACAGGGTTTCATCTAGCACAGATACGCAGTATTTT CATLLNRVSSSTDTQYF
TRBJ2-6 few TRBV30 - TGTGCCTGGAGGAACCCCCGGGACACCAACTCTGGGGCCAACGTCCTGACTTTC CAWRNPRDTNSGANVLTF
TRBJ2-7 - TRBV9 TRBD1 TGTGCCAGCAGCATTGGACAGGGAAAATACTACGAGCAGTACTTC CASSIGQGKYYEQYF
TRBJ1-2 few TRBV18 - TGTGCCAGCTCACCACCCGGGACTGGTCTCTATGGCTACACCTTC CASSPPGTGLYGYTF
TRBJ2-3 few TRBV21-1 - TGTGCCAGCAGCGAGGGACAGGTGGGCACAGATACGCAGTATTTT CASSEGQVGTDTQYF
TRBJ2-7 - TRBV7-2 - TGTGCCAGCAGCGAACTATCGGGGACTTTCTACGAGCAGTACTTC CASSELSGTFYEQYF
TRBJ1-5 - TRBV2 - TGTGCCAGCAGTCAGGCAGGGATAAGACCCCAGCATTTT CASSQAGIRPQHF
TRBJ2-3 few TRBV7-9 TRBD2 TGTGCCAGCAGCCACACACCGGGACTAGCGGGATACACAGATACGCAGTATTTT CASSHTPGLAGYTDTQYF
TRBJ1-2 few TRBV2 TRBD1 TGTGCCAGCAGGGGGACAGGGGCTAACTATGGCTACACCTTC CASRGTGANYGYTF
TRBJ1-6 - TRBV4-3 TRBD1 TGCGCCAGCAGCCAAGCAGACAGGGTAGGTTCACCCCTCCACTTT CASSQADRVGSPLHF
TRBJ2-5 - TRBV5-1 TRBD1 TGCGCCAGCAGCTTAAGGACAGGGATGGAGACCCAGTACTTC CASSLRTGMETQYF
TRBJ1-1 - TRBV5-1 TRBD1 TGCGCCAGCAGCTCGCAGGGGGCCACCTCCCACACTGAAGCTTTCTTT CASSSQGATSHTEAFF
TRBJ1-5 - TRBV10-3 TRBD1 TGTGCCACCCAGACGTGGACAGGGGCAAATCAGCCCCAGCATTTT CATQTWTGANQPQHF
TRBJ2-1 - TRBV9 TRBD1 TGTGCCAGCAGCCCGGGACAGGGGGCGTACAATGAGCAGTTCTTC CASSPGQGAYNEQFF
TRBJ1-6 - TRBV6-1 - TGTGCCAGCAGTGAGGGGGGGGATTCACCCCTCCACTTT CASSEGGDSPLHF
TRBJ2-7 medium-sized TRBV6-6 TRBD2 TGTGCCAGCAGTTACTCTAGCGGGGGGTCCTACGAGCAGTACTTC CASSYSSGGSYEQYF
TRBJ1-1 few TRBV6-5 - TGTGCCAGCAGTTACTCCCCGACAGTACCGAACACTGAAGCTTTCTTT CASSYSPTVPNTEAFF
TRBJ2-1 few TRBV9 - TGTGCCAGCAGCGTGTGGACAGCCTCCTACAATGAGCAGTTCTTC CASSVWTASYNEQFF
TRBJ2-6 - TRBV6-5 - TGTGCCAGCAGCTCTTCGGGGGGGGCCAACGTCCTGACTTTC CASSSSGGANVLTF
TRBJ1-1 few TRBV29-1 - TGCAGCGTTGCAGGGCCAATGAACACTGAAGCTTTCTTT CSVAGPMNTEAFF
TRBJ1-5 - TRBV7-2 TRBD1 TGTGCCAGCAGCTCATCCGGGACAGTCAATCAGCCCCAGCATTTT CASSSSGTVNQPQHF
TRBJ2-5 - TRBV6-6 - TGTGCCAGCAGTTACTCGCGAGAGACCCAGTACTTC CASSYSRETQYF
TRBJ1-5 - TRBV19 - TGTGCCAGTAGTATAGGAGGGAATCAGCCCCAGCATTTT CASSIGGNQPQHF
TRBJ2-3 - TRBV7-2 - TGTGCCAGCAGCTTTTTCGGGGTGGATACGCAGTATTTT CASSFFGVDTQYF
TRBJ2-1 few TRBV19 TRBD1 TGTGCCAGTAGTATCGGGGACAGGTTCAATGAGCAGTTCTTC CASSIGDRFNEQFF
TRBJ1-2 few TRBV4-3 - TGCGCCAGCAGCCAGTTACCAACTTCCGAGGGCGCGAGGGGCTACACCTTC CASSQLPTSEGARGYTF